These 20 T cell receptor beta chains came from one sample sequenced in a study of T-cell memory formation after mild COVID-19. TCRdb called the 5' RACE reads again in MiXCR, with one record for every CDR3 protein. The sample gives some 210,000 distinct CDR3 sequences, approximately 20% of which show up once; 2% to 2.5% is in the top ten. The specimen sequenced was PBMCs or a T cell subset sorted from them (not recorded which). The receptors derive from an adult woman who had mild COVID-19 (a few samples of this study predate the infection). Cell type and time point are not known.

V and J are TRBV3-1 and TRBJ1-2; 8 bases are a match to TRBD1. CDR1 and CDR2 from the germline V gene are LGHDT and YNNKEL (reference sequence). This CDR3 is built from 13 residues. V gave up 5 bases and J gave up 4 bases; unmatched junction bases: 3. The chain's CDR3 is CASSLQGAYGYTF. In nucleotides, the CDR3 is TGTGCCAGCAGCTTGCAGGGGGCCTATGGCTACACCTTC.

The chain is built from TRBV12-3 or TRBV12-4 and TRBJ1-2; D is ambiguous. The CDR3 is 14 amino acids. The V end lost 11 bases, the J end lost 4 bases, and 20 bases lay between the germline ends. CDR3 residues: CASTGELVIYGYTF. As DNA, the CDR3 is TGTGCCTCCACTGGGGAGTTGGTTATCTATGGCTACACCTTC.

This sequence joins TRBV4-3 and TRBJ1-4; TRBD1 matches 7 bases. The junction had 7 bases not matched to a gene; V was cut back by 1 base and J by 14 bases. Germline CDR1 LGHNA, CDR2 YSLEER. The CDR3 has 13 amino acids. The CDR3 is CASSQGGHRGLFF. In DNA form, the CDR3 reads TGCGCCAGCAGCCAAGGGGGCCACAGGGGCCTGTTTTTT.

This clonotype was detected only a few times. The genes are TRBV4-1 and TRBJ2-7; D gene uncertain. The CDR3 length is 15 residues. The germline gives CDR1 MGHRA, CDR2 YSYEKL. V was pared by 0 bases and J by 6 bases, with 15 bases between. As DNA, the CDR3 is TGCGCCAGCAGCCAAGAAGGTAGGGTTTTGCCCGAGCAGTACTTC. It specifies CASSQEGRVLPEQYF.

This clonotype appeared a few times. J is TRBJ2-7 and V is TRBV7-8; possible D gene TRBD2, 6 bases. Trimming took 6 bases from V and 6 from J, leaving 15 bases between them. CDR1 SGHVS and CDR2 FQNEAQ come from the germline V gene. This CDR3 is built from 13 residues. The CDR3 region is CASRPSAAGEQYF. The CDR3 DNA reads TGTGCCAGCAGGCCTAGCGCCGCCGGCGAGCAGTACTTC.

This clonotype has a handful of counts. V is TRBV7-8 and J is TRBJ2-1, with a tentative D call TRBD2 (5 bases). The CDR3 spans 13 residues. The germline V gene encodes CDR1 SGHVS and CDR2 FQNEAQ. Trimming shortened V by 5 bases and J by 5 bases, and 10 bases separated the two germline ends. In DNA form, the CDR3 reads TGTGCCAGCAGCCCATTCGGGGACAATGAGCAGTTCTTC. Translating gives CASSPFGDNEQFF.

The rearrangement uses TRBV7-8 and TRBJ1-2; 7 nucleotides align to TRBD1. CDR3 length: 16 residues. The germline V gene has CDR1 SGHVS and CDR2 FQNEAQ. Trimming cost V 3 bases and J 4 bases; bases outside gene matches: 11. In DNA form, the CDR3 reads TGTGCCAGCAGCTTGAGTGCCCCAACAGGGGCCTATGGCTACACCTTC. This translates into CASSLSAPTGAYGYTF.

The V gene is TRBV5-1, the J gene TRBJ2-5, with 7 bases fitting TRBD2. Germline V gene lookup returns CDR1 SGHRS and CDR2 YFSETQ. After removal of 0 bases from V and 3 bases from J, the junction contained 2 bases not matched to a gene. The CDR3 spans 14 residues. CDR3 region: CASSLVAGEETQYF. In DNA form, the CDR3 reads TGCGCCAGCAGCTTGGTTGCGGGGGAAGAGACCCAGTACTTC.

The chain links TRBV2 to TRBJ1-1; D gene unclear. The germline gives CDR1 SNHLY, CDR2 FYNNEI. This CDR3 has 11 amino acids. V lost 4 bases, J lost 5 bases, and 5 bases lay in between. CDR3 bases: TGTGCCAGCAGTGCCCTGACTGAAGCTTTCTTT. Encoded protein: CASSALTEAFF.

The rearrangement uses TRBV20-1 and TRBJ1-4, with D possibly matching TRBD1 (6 bases). Looked up from germline, CDR1 is DFQATT and CDR2 is SNEGSKA (reference sequence). The CDR3 is 13 residues long. The ends were cut back, 6 bases at V and 3 bases at J, with 11 bases in the middle. The CDR3 DNA follows: TGCAGTGCGTTACAGGGAGCTAATGAAAAACTGTTTTTT. Its translation: CSALQGANEKLFF.

This chain connects TRBV27 to TRBJ2-7, with D maybe TRBD2 (6 bases). Germline V CDR1 and CDR2: MNHEY, SMNVEV (reference sequence). Trimming pared 2 bases from V and 0 bases from J, leaving 14 bases between. This CDR3 is built from 16 residues. CDR3 protein: CASSLLGGGSSYEQYF. CDR3 DNA sequence: TGTGCCAGCAGTTTACTCGGGGGAGGTAGCTCCTACGAGCAGTACTTC.

J is TRBJ1-1 and V is TRBV6-5; D call uncertain. Per germline, CDR1 MNHEY and CDR2 SVGAGI. V was trimmed by 2 bases and J by 3 bases, leaving 10 bases between them. CDR3 length: 14 residues. DNA for the CDR3: TGTGCCAGCAGTTACGGTGGGTTGGACACTGAAGCTTTCTTT. Its protein product is CASSYGGLDTEAFF.

In this sample, this clonotype turned up a few times. The V call is TRBV27, the J call TRBJ1-2; D unclear. CDR3 length: 12 residues. Germline values: CDR1 MNHEY, CDR2 SMNVEV (reference sequence). The ends were cut back, 3 bases at V and 7 bases at J, with 9 bases in the middle. This CDR3 is CASSFAGSGYTF. DNA for the CDR3: TGTGCCAGCAGTTTCGCAGGCTCTGGCTACACCTTC.

This clonotype was seen only a few times. The CDR3 DNA sequence: TGTGCCAGCAGCTTATATCTTGCAGGGGACACAGATACGCAGTATTTT. Translated, it gives CASSLYLAGDTDTQYF. The V gene is TRBV11-3, the J gene TRBJ2-3; maybe TRBD1 (6 bases). This CDR3 is built from 16 residues. From germline, CDR1 is SGHNT and CDR2 YENEEA. The V gene lost 2 bases and the J gene lost 2 bases, with 14 bases spanning the gap.

This clonotype was counted ten times or more. V usage is TRBV12-3 or TRBV12-4 and J usage is TRBJ2-5; no clear D. The CDR3 has 14 residues. The ends were cut back, 1 base at V and 2 bases at J, with 8 bases in the middle. Here the CDR3 DNA reads TGTGCCAGCAGTTTAGTGACACTTCAAGAGACCCAGTACTTC. Its protein product is CASSLVTLQETQYF.

The V gene is TRBV27, the J gene TRBJ1-4, with no clear D. Germline CDR1 reads MNHEY; CDR2 reads SMNVEV (reference sequence). CDR3 size: 11 residues. The V end was cut by 6 bases, the J end by 10 bases, with 9 bases between. CDR3 in DNA: TGTGCCAGCAGCTCCCTGGGAAAACTGTTTTTT. It specifies CASSSLGKLFF.

The chain has TRBV5-1 and TRBJ2-1; 12 bases are shared with TRBD2. The CDR3 runs to 16 residues. After removal of 0 bases from V and 9 bases from J, the junction contained 7 bases not matched to a gene. Germline CDR1 is SGHRS and CDR2 is YFSETQ. The CDR3 region has the DNA TGCGCCAGCAGCTTGGCCGGGACTAGCGGGTCCAGTGAGCAGTTCTTC. Its translation is CASSLAGTSGSSEQFF.

This clonotype has more than one count but fewer than ten. The CDR3 nucleotides read TGCAGCGTTGAGAAAGGGGCACAGGGCAGAAACATTCAGTACTTC. Its translation is CSVEKGAQGRNIQYF. This chain joins TRBV29-1 and TRBJ2-4; a possible D gene is TRBD1 (6 bases). The CDR3 sequence is 15 residues long. Germline lookup yields CDR1 SQVTM and CDR2 ANQGSEA. The ends were cut back, 3 bases at V and 6 bases at J, with 18 bases in the middle. Variable domain in full (rest from reference TRBV29-1 and TRBJ2-4): SAVISQKPSRDICQRGTSLTIQCQVDSQVTMMFWYRQQPGQSLTLIATANQGSEATYESGFVIDKFPISRPNLTFSTLTVSNMSPEDSSIYLCSVEKGAQGRNIQYFGAGTRLSVL.

This clonotype was counted ten times or more. The chain has TRBV5-1 and TRBJ2-1, with 8 positions matching TRBD2. The CDR3 contains 16 residues. The germline CDR1 and CDR2 sequences are SGHRS and YFSETQ. The J segment lost 3 bases and the V segment lost 0 bases, leaving 5 bases of the junction unmatched. The CDR3 region is CASSLATAGGYNEQFF. In DNA, the CDR3 is TGCGCCAGCAGCTTGGCAACGGCGGGGGGCTACAATGAGCAGTTCTTC.

In DNA, the CDR3 is TGTGCCAGCAGCCCCGTAGGGGGATATATCAATCAGCCCCAGCATTTT. It is translated as CASSPVGGYINQPQHF. The chain uses TRBV5-5 and TRBJ1-5; D is possibly TRBD1 (6 bases). This CDR3 spans 16 amino acids. CDR1 and CDR2 (germline): SGHKS, YYEKEE (reference sequence). With 4 bases removed from V and 3 bases from J, the gap between germline ends came to 17 bases.